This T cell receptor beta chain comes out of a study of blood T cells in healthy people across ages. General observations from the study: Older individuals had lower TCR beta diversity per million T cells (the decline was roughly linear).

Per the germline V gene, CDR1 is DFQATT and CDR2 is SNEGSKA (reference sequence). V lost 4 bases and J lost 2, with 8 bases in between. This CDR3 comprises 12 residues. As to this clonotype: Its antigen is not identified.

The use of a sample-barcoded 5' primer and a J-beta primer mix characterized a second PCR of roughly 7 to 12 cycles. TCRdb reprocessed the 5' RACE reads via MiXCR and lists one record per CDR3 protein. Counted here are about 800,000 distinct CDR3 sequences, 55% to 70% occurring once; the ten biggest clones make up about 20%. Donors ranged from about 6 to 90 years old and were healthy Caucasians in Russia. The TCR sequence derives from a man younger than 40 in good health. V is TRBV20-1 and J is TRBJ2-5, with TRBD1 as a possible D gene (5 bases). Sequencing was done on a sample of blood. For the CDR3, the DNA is TGCAGTGCTATTAGACAGCAAGAGACCCAGTACTTC. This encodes CSAIRQQETQYF.